This TCR beta chain was retrieved from a study of T cell repertoires in cytomegalovirus infection. On the study more broadly: Evidence of both CMV infection and a matching HLA type came from public TCR beta signatures.

This CDR3 contains 12 residues. V was cut by 4 bases and J by 5 bases, with 7 bases left in between. Germline loops: CDR1 SGDLS, CDR2 YYNGEE. About this clonotype itself: Its antigen is unidentified.

From the reads, TCRdb called clonotypes with MiXCR, one entry per CDR3 protein. Of hundreds of thousands of distinct CDR3 sequences listed, roughly a third are singletons. Source: cultured PBMCs, taken from culture after CMV antigen stimulation. The rearrangement links TRBV9 to TRBJ2-1; D is uncertain. The receptor was derived from a human donor in good health (CMV status not recorded). Some clones in this sample may be carry-over from other donors' samples. CDR3 amino acids: CASSQINNEQFF. Here the CDR3 DNA reads TGTGCCAGCAGCCAGATAAACAATGAGCAGTTCTTC.